A selection of T cell receptor beta chains follows, all from one sample in a study of identical twins. TCRdb analysed the 5' RACE reads with MiXCR anew, one entry per CDR3 protein. The table has around 490,000 distinct CDR3 sequences, 20% to 25% seen once. These same records also appear under a second study, on yellow fever vaccine responses in identical twins.

The sample comprised CD4+ T cells sorted from blood. These receptors were obtained from a woman aged 18-35 years in good health. The CDR3 runs from the conserved cysteine through the conserved F or W. Fields, in order: CDR3 protein, CDR3 DNA, V gene, clone size, J gene, D gene. D genes are given only for firm matches. Clone size is given for some rows only: seen once, a few or many times, or a class if the clone is expanded.

cdr3_aa: CASSVAGGYSYEQYF
cdr3_nt: TGTGCCAGCAGCGTAGCGGGAGGTTACTCCTACGAGCAGTACTTC
v_call: TRBV9
clone_size: few
j_call: TRBJ2-7
d_call: TRBD2

cdr3_aa: CASSLEVSSEAFF
cdr3_nt: TGTGCCAGCAGCTTAGAAGTCTCGTCTGAAGCTTTCTTT
v_call: TRBV7-9
clone_size: -
j_call: TRBJ1-1
d_call: -

cdr3_aa: CASSLDDRGYKNIQYF
cdr3_nt: TGCGCCAGCAGCTTAGATGACAGGGGATATAAAAACATTCAGTACTTC
v_call: TRBV5-1
clone_size: -
j_call: TRBJ2-4
d_call: TRBD1

cdr3_aa: CASSWGTGSGANVLTF
cdr3_nt: TGCGCCAGCAGCTGGGGGACCGGCTCTGGGGCCAACGTCCTGACTTTC
v_call: TRBV5-1
clone_size: once
j_call: TRBJ2-6
d_call: -

cdr3_aa: CSAPAESNYGYTF
cdr3_nt: TGCAGTGCCCCGGCGGAATCAAACTATGGCTACACCTTC
v_call: TRBV20-1
clone_size: many
j_call: TRBJ1-2
d_call: -

cdr3_aa: CASSHGGRPSTDTQYF
cdr3_nt: TGTGCCAGCAGCCACGGGGGGAGACCTAGCACAGATACGCAGTATTTT
v_call: TRBV6-2/TRBV6-3
clone_size: -
j_call: TRBJ2-3
d_call: TRBD2

cdr3_aa: CASSTSEPGPPGYTF
cdr3_nt: TGTGCCAGCAGTACCTCTGAACCGGGACCGCCCGGCTACACCTTC
v_call: TRBV6-1
clone_size: -
j_call: TRBJ1-2
d_call: -

cdr3_aa: CASSSGLSGPSGELFF
cdr3_nt: TGTGCCAGCAGTTCGGGACTAAGCGGTCCTTCCGGGGAGCTGTTTTTT
v_call: TRBV27
clone_size: -
j_call: TRBJ2-2
d_call: TRBD2

cdr3_aa: CASKFGPSSYEQYF
cdr3_nt: TGTGCCAGCAAGTTCGGACCAAGCTCCTACGAGCAGTACTTC
v_call: TRBV6-5
clone_size: -
j_call: TRBJ2-7
d_call: -

cdr3_aa: CAISESTGQGVRETQYF
cdr3_nt: TGTGCCATCAGTGAGTCAACGGGACAGGGGGTACGAGAGACCCAGTACTTC
v_call: TRBV10-3
clone_size: -
j_call: TRBJ2-5
d_call: TRBD1

cdr3_aa: CAISEASTDTQYF
cdr3_nt: TGTGCCATCAGTGAGGCTAGCACAGATACGCAGTATTTT
v_call: TRBV10-3
clone_size: -
j_call: TRBJ2-3
d_call: -

cdr3_aa: CASSGVGDTQYF
cdr3_nt: TGTGCCAGCAGCGGTGTTGGGGATACGCAGTATTTT
v_call: TRBV11-2
clone_size: -
j_call: TRBJ2-3
d_call: -

cdr3_aa: CSARAADGRGGTDTQYF
cdr3_nt: TGCAGTGCTAGAGCAGCTGACGGGAGGGGAGGCACAGATACGCAGTATTTT
v_call: TRBV20-1
clone_size: -
j_call: TRBJ2-3
d_call: TRBD2

cdr3_aa: CASSPLLAGAAGELFF
cdr3_nt: TGCGCCAGCAGCCCCTTGCTGGCGGGAGCCGCCGGGGAGCTGTTTTTT
v_call: TRBV5-1
clone_size: -
j_call: TRBJ2-2
d_call: TRBD2

cdr3_aa: CASSFGLAGGAREQFF
cdr3_nt: TGTGCCAGCAGCTTTGGGCTAGCGGGGGGTGCTCGGGAGCAGTTCTTC
v_call: TRBV7-2
clone_size: few
j_call: TRBJ2-1
d_call: TRBD2

cdr3_aa: CASSVQGMNTEAFF
cdr3_nt: TGCGCCAGCAGCGTGCAGGGAATGAACACTGAAGCTTTCTTT
v_call: TRBV5-1
clone_size: many
j_call: TRBJ1-1
d_call: -

cdr3_aa: CASSYTGYSRKLYGYTF
cdr3_nt: TGTGCCAGCAGCTACACGGGATATAGCAGAAAACTTTATGGCTACACCTTC
v_call: TRBV6-7
clone_size: -
j_call: TRBJ1-2
d_call: -

cdr3_aa: CATNRGEGLAKNIQYF
cdr3_nt: TGTGCCACCAACAGAGGCGAGGGACTAGCCAAAAACATTCAGTACTTC
v_call: TRBV15
clone_size: -
j_call: TRBJ2-4
d_call: -

cdr3_aa: CASSLTRTQETQYF
cdr3_nt: TGTGCCAGCAGCTTGACACGGACACAAGAGACCCAGTACTTC
v_call: TRBV7-7
clone_size: few
j_call: TRBJ2-5
d_call: -

cdr3_aa: CSARRGTYEQYF
cdr3_nt: TGCAGTGCTAGGAGGGGTACCTACGAGCAGTACTTC
v_call: TRBV20-1
clone_size: -
j_call: TRBJ2-7
d_call: -

cdr3_aa: CASSPREGIQPQHF
cdr3_nt: TGTGCCAGCTCACCCCGCGAGGGGATCCAGCCCCAGCATTTT
v_call: TRBV18
clone_size: -
j_call: TRBJ1-5
d_call: -

cdr3_aa: CASSPSPGRAPGELFF
cdr3_nt: TGTGCCAGCAGCCCCTCCCCCGGGAGGGCCCCCGGGGAGCTGTTTTTT
v_call: TRBV7-3
clone_size: -
j_call: TRBJ2-2
d_call: TRBD2

cdr3_aa: CASSLDLGPPRNSPLHF
cdr3_nt: TGTGCCAGCAGCTTAGACTTGGGACCCCCACGCAATTCACCCCTCCACTTT
v_call: TRBV11-2
clone_size: many
j_call: TRBJ1-6
d_call: -

cdr3_aa: CATSRVIEETQYF
cdr3_nt: TGTGCCACCAGCAGAGTGATTGAGGAGACCCAGTACTTC
v_call: TRBV15
clone_size: -
j_call: TRBJ2-5
d_call: -

cdr3_aa: CASSPQGPLENNEQFF
cdr3_nt: TGTGCCAGCAGCCCCCAGGGGCCCTTAGAGAACAATGAGCAGTTCTTC
v_call: TRBV7-3
clone_size: few
j_call: TRBJ2-1
d_call: -

cdr3_aa: CASSSKRAHGTYNEQFF
cdr3_nt: TGTGCCAGCAGCTCGAAACGGGCCCATGGGACCTACAATGAGCAGTTCTTC
v_call: TRBV3-1
clone_size: once
j_call: TRBJ2-1
d_call: -

cdr3_aa: CASSLSSGASSYEQYF
cdr3_nt: TGTGCCAGCAGCCTATCTAGCGGGGCCAGCTCCTACGAGCAGTACTTC
v_call: TRBV6-1
clone_size: -
j_call: TRBJ2-7
d_call: TRBD2

cdr3_aa: CAISEQTGENQPQHF
cdr3_nt: TGTGCCATCAGTGAGCAGACAGGGGAGAATCAGCCCCAGCATTTT
v_call: TRBV10-3
clone_size: -
j_call: TRBJ1-5
d_call: TRBD1

cdr3_aa: CSAARNTGELFF
cdr3_nt: TGCAGTGCAGCGAGAAACACCGGGGAGCTGTTTTTT
v_call: TRBV20-1
clone_size: few
j_call: TRBJ2-2
d_call: -

cdr3_aa: CASSVAGWRTTYNEQFF
cdr3_nt: TGTGCCAGCAGCGTAGCTGGGTGGAGGACTACCTACAATGAGCAGTTCTTC
v_call: TRBV9
clone_size: few
j_call: TRBJ2-1
d_call: -

cdr3_aa: CASTLAGGSDTQYF
cdr3_nt: TGTGCCAGCACACTAGCGGGAGGTTCGGATACGCAGTATTTT
v_call: TRBV5-6
clone_size: -
j_call: TRBJ2-3
d_call: TRBD2

cdr3_aa: CATSDSIKGQAPNSYNEQFF
cdr3_nt: TGTGCCACCAGTGACTCCATTAAGGGGCAGGCCCCCAACTCCTACAATGAGCAGTTCTTC
v_call: TRBV24-1
clone_size: -
j_call: TRBJ2-1
d_call: -

cdr3_aa: CASSSYRLTSGNTIYF
cdr3_nt: TGTGCCAGCAGTTCTTACAGGTTAACCTCGGGAAACACCATATATTTT
v_call: TRBV28
clone_size: few
j_call: TRBJ1-3
d_call: -

cdr3_aa: CASSDRFSGANVLTF
cdr3_nt: TGTGCCAGCAGTGACAGATTCTCTGGGGCCAACGTCCTGACTTTC
v_call: TRBV12-3/TRBV12-4
clone_size: -
j_call: TRBJ2-6
d_call: -

cdr3_aa: CASSITSGSNQPQHF
cdr3_nt: TGCGCCAGCAGCATAACCTCAGGTAGCAATCAGCCCCAGCATTTT
v_call: TRBV5-1
clone_size: few
j_call: TRBJ1-5
d_call: -

cdr3_aa: CASSPSGTAFNEKLFF
cdr3_nt: TGTGCCAGCAGCCCCAGTGGGACGGCGTTCAATGAAAAACTGTTTTTT
v_call: TRBV7-6
clone_size: -
j_call: TRBJ1-4
d_call: -

cdr3_aa: CASSLASGSSLFF
cdr3_nt: TGCGCCAGCAGCTTGGCTAGCGGGAGCTCTCTGTTCTTC
v_call: TRBV5-1
clone_size: -
j_call: TRBJ2-1
d_call: TRBD2

cdr3_aa: CASSPRGTSTDTQYF
cdr3_nt: TGTGCCAGCAGCCCCCGAGGGACTAGCACAGATACGCAGTATTTT
v_call: TRBV7-9
clone_size: few
j_call: TRBJ2-3
d_call: -

cdr3_aa: CSAREFNGVKGYF
cdr3_nt: TGCAGTGCTAGAGAATTCAACGGGGTAAAAGGGTATTTT
v_call: TRBV20-1
clone_size: -
j_call: TRBJ2-3
d_call: -

cdr3_aa: CASSQADGTVNSGANVLTF
cdr3_nt: TGCGCCAGCAGCCAAGCTGATGGGACAGTCAACTCTGGGGCCAACGTCCTGACTTTC
v_call: TRBV4-1
clone_size: few
j_call: TRBJ2-6
d_call: TRBD1

cdr3_aa: CASSHSGSRDTQYF
cdr3_nt: TGTGCCAGCAGTCATAGCGGGAGTAGAGATACGCAGTATTTT
v_call: TRBV27
clone_size: -
j_call: TRBJ2-3
d_call: TRBD2

cdr3_aa: CASSEVGGVETQYF
cdr3_nt: TGTGCCAGCAGTGAAGTCGGGGGGGTGGAGACCCAGTACTTC
v_call: TRBV2
clone_size: few
j_call: TRBJ2-5
d_call: TRBD2

cdr3_aa: CASSYTGGDSNQPQHF
cdr3_nt: TGTGCCAGCAGTTACACAGGGGGAGATAGCAATCAGCCCCAGCATTTT
v_call: TRBV6-5
clone_size: -
j_call: TRBJ1-5
d_call: TRBD1

cdr3_aa: CASSLTGILSTDTQYF
cdr3_nt: TGTGCCAGCAGCCTGACAGGGATACTTAGCACAGATACGCAGTATTTT
v_call: TRBV12-3/TRBV12-4
clone_size: -
j_call: TRBJ2-3
d_call: TRBD1

cdr3_aa: CASSLERASYGYTF
cdr3_nt: TGCGCCAGCAGCTTGGAAAGGGCGTCCTATGGCTACACCTTC
v_call: TRBV5-1
clone_size: -
j_call: TRBJ1-2
d_call: -

cdr3_aa: CASSFKAGSQQETQYF
cdr3_nt: TGTGCCAGCAGCTTTAAAGCGGGGTCACAACAAGAGACCCAGTACTTC
v_call: TRBV11-2
clone_size: few
j_call: TRBJ2-5
d_call: TRBD2

cdr3_aa: CASRDRGQNTEAFF
cdr3_nt: TGTGCCAGCAGAGACAGGGGACAGAACACTGAAGCTTTCTTT
v_call: TRBV2
clone_size: -
j_call: TRBJ1-1
d_call: TRBD1

cdr3_aa: CASTPGLAGSELSYNEQFF
cdr3_nt: TGTGCCAGCACACCGGGACTAGCGGGATCCGAACTCTCCTACAATGAGCAGTTCTTC
v_call: TRBV12-3/TRBV12-4
clone_size: few
j_call: TRBJ2-1
d_call: TRBD2

cdr3_aa: CASSSLGQGGEQYF
cdr3_nt: TGTGCCAGCAGTTCGCTCGGACAGGGTGGCGAGCAGTACTTC
v_call: TRBV6-5
clone_size: once
j_call: TRBJ2-7
d_call: TRBD1

cdr3_aa: CASRTRDRTYNEQFF
cdr3_nt: TGTGCCAGCAGGACCCGGGACAGGACCTACAATGAGCAGTTCTTC
v_call: TRBV12-3/TRBV12-4
clone_size: -
j_call: TRBJ2-1
d_call: TRBD1

cdr3_aa: CASSFEGGVYTDTQYF
cdr3_nt: TGTGCCAGCAGTTTTGAGGGGGGGGTATATACAGATACGCAGTATTTT
v_call: TRBV12-3/TRBV12-4
clone_size: many
j_call: TRBJ2-3
d_call: -

cdr3_aa: CASSLQGNKEETQYF
cdr3_nt: TGCGCCAGCAGCTTACAGGGGAACAAAGAAGAGACCCAGTACTTC
v_call: TRBV5-1
clone_size: many
j_call: TRBJ2-5
d_call: TRBD1

cdr3_aa: CSASPGSYEQYF
cdr3_nt: TGCAGTGCTAGTCCCGGAAGCTACGAGCAGTACTTC
v_call: TRBV20-1
clone_size: few
j_call: TRBJ2-7
d_call: -